This entry lists 8 T cell receptor beta chains sequenced from one sample in a study of T cell responses to AZD1222 COVID-19 vaccine (dated by TCRdb to about 2021). The library was obtained by the immunoSEQ multiplex PCR assay. TCRdb provides this immuneACCESS table in a form limited to in-frame rearrangements. Some clones are lacking; in checked studies, under half of them reflect an unresolved V gene, and why the rest are absent is not known. The sample profile shows 90,000 to 140,000 clones; 70% to 90% of them were found once. The ten largest clones add up to about 2.5% of the sample. The sample's time point label, in plain terms: baseline before first vaccination. Sequences were derived from peripheral blood, sampled on day 0 of AZD1222 vaccination. The receptors were gathered from an adult in good health.

This clone was detected only a few times. This chain connects TRBV28 to TRBJ2-4, with 7 nucleotides matching TRBD2. Germline lookup yields CDR1 MDHEN and CDR2 SYDVKM. This CDR3 has 16 amino acids. The ends lost 5 bases at V and 3 bases at J; junction bases unmatched: 10. CDR3 protein: CASSAGSSSGKNIQYF. Written as DNA, the CDR3 is TGTGCCAGCAGTGCCGGGAGTTCTAGCGGCAAAAACATTCAGTACTTC.

V gene TRBV4-1 combines with J gene TRBJ2-7, with 7 bases aligning to TRBD2. This CDR3 contains 16 residues. Germline CDR1 is MGHRA and CDR2 is YSYEKL. Losses at the gene ends were 0 bases for V and 6 bases for J; bases not matched to a gene: 11. The chain's CDR3 is CASSQDLWGGVAEQYF. CDR3 DNA sequence: TGCGCCAGCAGCCAAGATCTATGGGGGGGTGTCGCCGAGCAGTACTTC.

A single count supports this clone. The V call is TRBV12-5, the J call TRBJ2-3; D unresolved. V lost 7 bases to trimming and J lost 5 bases, with 10 bases between them. This CDR3 is 12 amino acids long. The germline gives CDR1 LGHNT, CDR2 FRNRAP. The CDR3 is CASAPPGDTQYF. For the CDR3, the DNA is TGTGCTAGTGCCCCTCCCGGAGATACGCAGTATTTT.

In this sample, this clone turned up once. The genes are TRBV5-1 and TRBJ2-5, with 8 bases fitting TRBD2. The CDR3 extends over 13 amino acids. Germline CDR1 SGHRS, CDR2 YFSETQ. V shed 4 bases and J 5 bases; nucleotides not matched to a gene: 4. The DNA for the CDR3 is TGCGCCAGCAGCCCCCGGGGGGGCGAGACCCAGTACTTC. Protein sequence: CASSPRGGETQYF.

J is TRBJ2-3 and V is TRBV10-3; D remains ambiguous. Germline values: CDR1 ENHRY, CDR2 SYGVKD. The CDR3 spans 12 residues. Trimming cost V 8 bases and J 1 base, with 7 bases left between them. CDR3 in amino acids: CAIGVGTDTQYF. CDR3 bases: TGTGCCATCGGGGTCGGCACAGATACGCAGTATTTT.

This clone appeared once. The V and J genes are TRBV19 and TRBJ1-2, with TRBD1 matching over 8 bases. Losses at the gene ends were 5 bases for V and 1 base for J; bases not matched to a gene: 6. CDR3 length: 15 residues. Looked up from germline, CDR1 is LNHDA and CDR2 is SQIVND (reference sequence). CDR3 DNA: TGTGCCAGTAGTGCCGGACAGGGCCATAACTATGGCTACACCTTC. Its translation is CASSAGQGHNYGYTF.

The chain is built from TRBV7-2 and TRBJ1-1; D is ambiguous. The germline V and J ends were trimmed by 2 bases and 0 bases, with 7 bases remaining between them. The CDR3 sequence is 14 residues long. The germline gives CDR1 SGHTA, CDR2 FQGNSA. The DNA for the CDR3 is TGTGCCAGCAGCTTAAAGGAATTGAACACTGAAGCTTTCTTT. Encoded protein: CASSLKELNTEAFF.

V usage is TRBV20-1 and J usage is TRBJ2-2; no clear D. V lost 3 bases and J 7 bases, leaving 6 bases between the germline ends. Germline CDR1 and CDR2: DFQATT and SNEGSKA (reference sequence). CDR3 length: 11 residues. The CDR3 sequence is CSASNGGELFF. CDR3 in DNA: TGCAGTGCTAGTAATGGCGGGGAGCTGTTTTTT.